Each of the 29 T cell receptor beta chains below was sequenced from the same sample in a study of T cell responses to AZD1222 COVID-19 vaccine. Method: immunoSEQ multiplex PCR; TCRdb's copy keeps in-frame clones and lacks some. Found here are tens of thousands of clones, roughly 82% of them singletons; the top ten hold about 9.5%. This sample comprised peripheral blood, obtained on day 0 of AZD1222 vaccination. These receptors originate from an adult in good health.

DNA of the CDR3: TGTGCCAGCGACGGACAGGGGCTGGAGACCCAGTACTTC. Protein product: CASDGQGLETQYF. The chain carries TRBV3-1 (or the pseudogene TRBV3-2) and TRBJ2-5, with TRBD1 matching 9 bases. Germline CDR1 LGHDT, CDR2 YNNKEL (reference sequence). The J segment lost 5 bases and the V segment lost 8 bases, leaving 6 bases of the junction unmatched. This CDR3 is built from 13 residues.

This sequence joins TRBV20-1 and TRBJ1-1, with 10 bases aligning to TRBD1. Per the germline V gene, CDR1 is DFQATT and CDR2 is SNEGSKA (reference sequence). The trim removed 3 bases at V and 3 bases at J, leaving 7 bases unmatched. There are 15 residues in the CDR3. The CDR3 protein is CSASAIGTGDTEAFF. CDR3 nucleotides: TGCAGTGCTAGTGCGATTGGGACAGGGGACACTGAAGCTTTCTTT.

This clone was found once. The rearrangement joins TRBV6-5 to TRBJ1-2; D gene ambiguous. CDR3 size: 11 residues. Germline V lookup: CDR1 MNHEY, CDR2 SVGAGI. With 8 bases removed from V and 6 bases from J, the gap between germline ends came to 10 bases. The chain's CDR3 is CASGRPDGYTF. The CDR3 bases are TGTGCCAGCGGGAGGCCTGATGGCTACACCTTC.

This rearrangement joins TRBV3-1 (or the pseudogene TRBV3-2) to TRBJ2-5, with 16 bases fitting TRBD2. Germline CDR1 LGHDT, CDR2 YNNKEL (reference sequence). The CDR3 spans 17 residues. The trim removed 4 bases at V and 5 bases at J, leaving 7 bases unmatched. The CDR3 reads CASSPGLAGGPTETQYF. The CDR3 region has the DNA TGTGCCAGCAGCCCGGGACTAGCGGGAGGGCCTACGGAGACCCAGTACTTC.

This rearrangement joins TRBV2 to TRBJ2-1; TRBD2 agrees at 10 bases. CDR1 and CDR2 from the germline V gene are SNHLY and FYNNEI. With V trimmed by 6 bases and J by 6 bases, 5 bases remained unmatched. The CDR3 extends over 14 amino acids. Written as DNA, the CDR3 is TGTGCCAGCAGAAGCGGGGGGGCGCGCAATGAGCAGTTCTTC. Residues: CASRSGGARNEQFF.

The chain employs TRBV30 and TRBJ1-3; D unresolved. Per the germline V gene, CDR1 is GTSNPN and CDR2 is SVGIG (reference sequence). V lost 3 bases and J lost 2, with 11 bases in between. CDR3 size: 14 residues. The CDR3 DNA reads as TGTGCCTGGAGGGTGGATTATACTGGAAACACCATATATTTT. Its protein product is CAWRVDYTGNTIYF.

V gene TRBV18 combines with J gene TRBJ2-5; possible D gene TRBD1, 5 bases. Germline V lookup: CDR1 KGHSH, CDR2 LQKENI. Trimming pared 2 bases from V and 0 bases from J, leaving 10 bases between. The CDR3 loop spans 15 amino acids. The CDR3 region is CASSPGAGYQETQYF. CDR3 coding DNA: TGTGCCAGCTCACCAGGGGCAGGATACCAAGAGACCCAGTACTTC.

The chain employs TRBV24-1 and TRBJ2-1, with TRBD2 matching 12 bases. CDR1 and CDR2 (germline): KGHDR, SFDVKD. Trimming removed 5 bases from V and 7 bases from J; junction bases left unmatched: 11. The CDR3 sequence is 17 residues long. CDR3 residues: CATSVGGGTSGWNEQFF. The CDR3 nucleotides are TGTGCCACCAGTGTAGGTGGTGGGACTAGCGGGTGGAATGAGCAGTTCTTC.

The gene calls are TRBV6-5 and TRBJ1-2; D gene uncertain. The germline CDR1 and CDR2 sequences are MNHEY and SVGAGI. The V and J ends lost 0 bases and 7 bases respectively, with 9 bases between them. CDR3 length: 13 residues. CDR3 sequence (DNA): TGTGCCAGCAGTTACTCGTTCCGCTTTGGCTACACCTTC. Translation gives CASSYSFRFGYTF.

The CDR3 spells CATSRVVAQDYGYTF. DNA of the CDR3: TGTGCCACCAGCAGAGTTGTTGCCCAGGACTATGGCTACACCTTC. The chain combines TRBV15 with TRBJ1-2; D is ambiguous. Between the trimmed V and J ends, which lost 1 base and 3 bases, there was a span of 12 bases. The V gene's germline CDR1 is LNHNV and CDR2 YYDKDF (reference sequence). The CDR3 covers 15 residues.

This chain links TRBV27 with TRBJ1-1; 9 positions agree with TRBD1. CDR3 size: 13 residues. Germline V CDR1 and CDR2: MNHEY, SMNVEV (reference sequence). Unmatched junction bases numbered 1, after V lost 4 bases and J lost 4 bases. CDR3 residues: CASSWTGATEAFF. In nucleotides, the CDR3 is TGTGCCAGCAGTTGGACAGGGGCCACTGAAGCTTTCTTT.

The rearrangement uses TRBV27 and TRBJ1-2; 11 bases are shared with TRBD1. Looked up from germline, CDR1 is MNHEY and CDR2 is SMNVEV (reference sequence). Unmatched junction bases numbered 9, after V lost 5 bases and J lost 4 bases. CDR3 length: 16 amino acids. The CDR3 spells CASSPRSGTGGYGYTF. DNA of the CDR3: TGTGCCAGCAGTCCACGGTCCGGGACAGGGGGCTATGGCTACACCTTC.

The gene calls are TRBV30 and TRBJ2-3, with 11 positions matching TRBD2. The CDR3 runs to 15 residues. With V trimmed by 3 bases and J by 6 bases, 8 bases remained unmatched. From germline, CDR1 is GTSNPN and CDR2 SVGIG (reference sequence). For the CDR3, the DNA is TGTGCCTGGAGGAAGGTAGCGGGAGGGTCGGATACGCAGTATTTT. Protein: CAWRKVAGGSDTQYF.

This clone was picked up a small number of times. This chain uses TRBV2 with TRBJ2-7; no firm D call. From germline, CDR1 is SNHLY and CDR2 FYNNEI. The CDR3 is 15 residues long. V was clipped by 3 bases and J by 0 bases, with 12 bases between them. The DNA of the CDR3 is TGTGCCAGCAGTGACGTCCTGCCCGTCTCCTACGAGCAGTACTTC. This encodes CASSDVLPVSYEQYF.

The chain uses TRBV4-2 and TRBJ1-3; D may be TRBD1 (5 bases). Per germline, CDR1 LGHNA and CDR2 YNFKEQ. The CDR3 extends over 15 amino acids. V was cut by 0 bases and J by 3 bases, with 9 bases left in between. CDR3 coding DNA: TGTGCCAGCAGCCAAGACAGGGTTGGTGGAAACACCATATATTTT. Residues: CASSQDRVGGNTIYF.

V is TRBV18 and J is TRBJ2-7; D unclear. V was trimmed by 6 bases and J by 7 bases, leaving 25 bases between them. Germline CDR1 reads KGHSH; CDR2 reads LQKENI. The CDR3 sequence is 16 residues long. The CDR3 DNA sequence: TGTGCCAGCTCGCCTCCCAACCTTAGTGTGCTCGGGGAGCAGTACTTC. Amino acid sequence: CASSPPNLSVLGEQYF.

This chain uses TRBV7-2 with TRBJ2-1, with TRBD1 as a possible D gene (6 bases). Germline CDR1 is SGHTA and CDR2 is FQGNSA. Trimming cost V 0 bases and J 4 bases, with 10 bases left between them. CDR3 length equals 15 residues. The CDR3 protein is CASSLAGHNYNEQFF. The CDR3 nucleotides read TGTGCCAGCAGCTTAGCGGGACACAATTACAATGAGCAGTTCTTC.

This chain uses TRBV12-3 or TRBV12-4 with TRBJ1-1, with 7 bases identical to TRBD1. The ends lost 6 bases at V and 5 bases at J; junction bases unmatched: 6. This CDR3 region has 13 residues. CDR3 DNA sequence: TGTGCCAGCAGGTTGACAGGGCTGACTGAAGCTTTCTTT. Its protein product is CASRLTGLTEAFF.

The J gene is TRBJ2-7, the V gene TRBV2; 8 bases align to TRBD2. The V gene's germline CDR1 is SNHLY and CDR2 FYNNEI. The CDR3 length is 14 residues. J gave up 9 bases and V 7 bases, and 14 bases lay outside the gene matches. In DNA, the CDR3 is TGTGCCAGCACCCCGTCGGGAGGGCCGAGGGGGCAGTACTTC. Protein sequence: CASTPSGGPRGQYF.

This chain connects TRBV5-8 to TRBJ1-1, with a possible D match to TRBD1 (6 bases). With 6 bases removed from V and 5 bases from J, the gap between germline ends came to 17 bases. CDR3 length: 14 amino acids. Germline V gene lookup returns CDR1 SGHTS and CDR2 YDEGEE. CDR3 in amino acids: CASTLQGRITEAFF. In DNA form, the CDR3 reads TGTGCCAGCACCCTACAGGGACGGATAACTGAAGCTTTCTTT. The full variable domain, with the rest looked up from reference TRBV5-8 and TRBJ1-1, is EAGVTQSPTHLIKTRGQQATLRCSPISGHTSVYWYQQALGLGLQFLLWYDEGEERNRGNFPPRFSGRQFPNYSSELNVNALELEDSALYLCASTLQGRITEAFFGQGTRLTVV.

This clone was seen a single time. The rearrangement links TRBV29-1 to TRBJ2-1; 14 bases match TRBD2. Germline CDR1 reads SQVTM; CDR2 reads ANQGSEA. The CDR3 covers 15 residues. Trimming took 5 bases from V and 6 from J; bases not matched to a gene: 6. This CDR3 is CSVPRLAGGPNEQFF. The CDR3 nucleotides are TGCAGCGTTCCGAGACTAGCGGGGGGGCCCAATGAGCAGTTCTTC.

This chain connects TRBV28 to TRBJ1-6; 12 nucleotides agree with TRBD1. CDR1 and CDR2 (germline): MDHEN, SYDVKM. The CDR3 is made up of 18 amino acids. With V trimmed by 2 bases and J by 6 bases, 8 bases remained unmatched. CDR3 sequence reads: CASSLVGGQGAGNSPLHF. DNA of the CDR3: TGTGCCAGCAGTTTAGTGGGGGGACAGGGGGCCGGTAATTCACCCCTCCACTTT.

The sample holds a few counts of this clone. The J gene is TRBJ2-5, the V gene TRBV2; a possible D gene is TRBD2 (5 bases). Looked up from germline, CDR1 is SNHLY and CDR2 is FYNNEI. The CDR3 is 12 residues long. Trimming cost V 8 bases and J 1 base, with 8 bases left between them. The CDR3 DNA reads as TGTGCCAGCGATGAGGGCCAAGAGACCCAGTACTTC. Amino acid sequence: CASDEGQETQYF.

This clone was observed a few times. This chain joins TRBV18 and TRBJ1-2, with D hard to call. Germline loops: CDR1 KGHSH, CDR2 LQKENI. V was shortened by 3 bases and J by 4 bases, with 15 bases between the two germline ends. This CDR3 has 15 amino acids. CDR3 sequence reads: CASSPFAGGGYGYTF. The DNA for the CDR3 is TGTGCCAGCTCACCTTTTGCGGGTGGCGGCTATGGCTACACCTTC.

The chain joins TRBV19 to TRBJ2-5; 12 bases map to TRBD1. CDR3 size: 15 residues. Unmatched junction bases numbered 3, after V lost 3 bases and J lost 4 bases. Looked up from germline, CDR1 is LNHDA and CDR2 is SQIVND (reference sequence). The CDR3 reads CASSIGTGGGETQYF. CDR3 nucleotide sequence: TGTGCCAGTAGTATCGGGACAGGGGGCGGAGAGACCCAGTACTTC.

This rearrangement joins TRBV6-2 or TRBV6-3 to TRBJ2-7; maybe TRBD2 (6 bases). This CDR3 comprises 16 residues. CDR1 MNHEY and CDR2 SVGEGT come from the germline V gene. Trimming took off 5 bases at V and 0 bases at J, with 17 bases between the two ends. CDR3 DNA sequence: TGTGCCAGCAGTGAGCCGGGACTCATAGACTCCTACGAGCAGTACTTC. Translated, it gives CASSEPGLIDSYEQYF.

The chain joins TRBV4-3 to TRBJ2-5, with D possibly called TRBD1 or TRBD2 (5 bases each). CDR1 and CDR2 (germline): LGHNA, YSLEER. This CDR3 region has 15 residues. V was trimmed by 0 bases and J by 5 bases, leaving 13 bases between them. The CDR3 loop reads CASSQDLWGFETQYF. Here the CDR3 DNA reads TGCGCCAGCAGCCAAGATCTCTGGGGGTTCGAGACCCAGTACTTC.

The chain's CDR3 is CAISEPGHQNTEAFF. The CDR3 DNA follows: TGTGCCATCAGTGAACCGGGACATCAGAACACTGAAGCTTTCTTT. The chain is built from TRBV10-3 and TRBJ1-1; D perhaps matches TRBD1 (6 bases). The ends were cut back, 3 bases at V and 1 base at J, with 12 bases in the middle. Germline values: CDR1 ENHRY, CDR2 SYGVKD. This CDR3 spans 15 amino acids.

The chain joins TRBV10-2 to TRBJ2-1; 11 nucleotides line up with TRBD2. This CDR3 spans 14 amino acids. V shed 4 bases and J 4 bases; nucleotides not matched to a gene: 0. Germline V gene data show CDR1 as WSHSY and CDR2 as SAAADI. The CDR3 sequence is CASSGTSGYNEQFF. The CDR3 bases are TGCGCCAGCAGTGGGACTAGCGGGTACAATGAGCAGTTCTTC.